The entry below gives a single T cell receptor beta chain sequence along with its context. Its antigen is not identified. The junction and the germline gene differ at one end; a read error may be behind it. The sample is drawn from a study of cytomegalovirus exposure and HLA in healthy donors. This PCR relied on a set of 60 Vbeta primers and 13 Jbeta primers. The assay was immunoSEQ multiplex PCR, and TCRdb's table has in-frame clones only and misses some. The sample holds 190,000 or so clones, more than 65% seen once. Study results and limitations: Confirmation in vitro established that a few CMV-associated chains were specific for CMV antigens.

This clonotype originated in a girl between 5 and 17 years old in good health and CMV-seropositive. The sample comprised PBMCs.

The CDR3 protein is CASSDKKTGPTNEKLVF. CDR3 DNA sequence: TGTGCCAGCAGCGACAAAAAGACAGGGCCAACTAATGAAAAACTGGTTTTT. The chain has TRBV5-4 and TRBJ1-4, with 7 positions matching TRBD1. The length of the CDR3 is 17 residues. Germline values: CDR1 SGHNT, CDR2 YYREEE (reference sequence).